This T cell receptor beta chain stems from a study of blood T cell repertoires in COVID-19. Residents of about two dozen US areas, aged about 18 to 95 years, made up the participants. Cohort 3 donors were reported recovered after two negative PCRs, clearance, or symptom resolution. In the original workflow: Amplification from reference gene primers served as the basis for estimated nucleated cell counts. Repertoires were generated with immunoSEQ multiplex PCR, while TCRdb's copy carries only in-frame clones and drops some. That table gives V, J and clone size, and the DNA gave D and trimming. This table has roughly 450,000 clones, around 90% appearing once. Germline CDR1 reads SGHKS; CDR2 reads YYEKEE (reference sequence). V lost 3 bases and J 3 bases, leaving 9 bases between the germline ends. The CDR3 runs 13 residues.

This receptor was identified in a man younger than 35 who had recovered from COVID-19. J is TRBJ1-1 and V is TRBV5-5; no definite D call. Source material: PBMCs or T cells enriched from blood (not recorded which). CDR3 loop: CASSYARDTEAFF. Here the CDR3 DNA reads TGTGCCAGCAGCTATGCGAGGGACACTGAAGCTTTCTTT. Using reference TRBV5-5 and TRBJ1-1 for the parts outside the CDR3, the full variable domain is DAGVTQSPTHLIKTRGQQVTLRCSPISGHKSVSWYQQVLGQGPQFIFQYYEKEERGRGNFPDRFSARQFPNYSSELNVNALLLGDSALYLCASSYARDTEAFFGQGTRLTVV.